These 6 T cell receptor beta chains share one sample of origin, sequenced in a study of cytotoxic CD8 clonotypes in ibrutinib-treated CLL. Here immunoSEQ multiplex PCR was the method, and the copy in TCRdb shows in-frame clones only, minus some. The sample consists of around 310,000 clones, about 80% of them appearing once. Sequences were derived from PBMCs, sampled before ibrutinib treatment. The receptors stem from a human donor with chronic lymphocytic leukemia.

The V gene is TRBV4-2, the J gene TRBJ1-2, with D unclear. Germline CDR1 LGHNA, CDR2 YNFKEQ. This CDR3 region has 12 residues. V was trimmed by 0 bases and J by 10 bases, leaving 9 bases between them. The CDR3 sequence is CASSQDLFLYTF. For the CDR3, the DNA is TGTGCCAGCAGCCAAGATTTGTTCCTCTACACCTTC.

The table lists this clone with a few counts. This chain uses TRBV5-1 with TRBJ2-7, with a possible D match to TRBD2 (6 bases). Per germline, CDR1 SGHRS and CDR2 YFSETQ. Trimming left V 3 bases short and J 6 bases short, with 10 bases between. This CDR3 is 12 amino acids long. The CDR3 protein is CASSSGASEQYF. CDR3 bases: TGCGCCAGCAGCTCGGGAGCCTCCGAGCAGTACTTC. The whole variable domain, remainder taken from reference TRBV5-1 and TRBJ2-7, is KAGVTQTPRYLIKTRGQQVTLSCSPISGHRSVSWYQQTPGQGLQFLFEYFSETQRNKGNFPGRFSGRQFSNSRSEMNVSTLELGDSALYLCASSSGASEQYFGPGTRLTVT.

V gene TRBV7-2 combines with J gene TRBJ2-7, with 14 nucleotides matching TRBD2. J was trimmed by 7 bases and V by 4 bases; bases with no gene match: 9. Germline loops: CDR1 SGHTA, CDR2 FQGNSA. The CDR3 totals 16 residues. CDR3 DNA: TGTGCCAGCAGCTACGACGGGACTAGCGGGAGAGGTGAGCAGTACTTC. Amino acids: CASSYDGTSGRGEQYF.

The chain couples TRBV5-1 to TRBJ2-3; D possibly matches TRBD1 or TRBD2 (5 bases each). CDR3 length equals 13 residues. From germline, CDR1 is SGHRS and CDR2 YFSETQ. V was shortened by 7 bases and J by 4 bases, with 13 bases between the two germline ends. As DNA, the CDR3 is TGCGCCAGCTCTGGGGGTTGGGCAGATACGCAGTATTTT. Its protein is CASSGGWADTQYF.

The chain couples TRBV28 to TRBJ2-3, with TRBD2 identical over 11 bases. The CDR3 loop spans 17 amino acids. The junction had 7 bases not matched to a gene; V was cut back by 3 bases and J by 2 bases. Germline V lookup: CDR1 MDHEN, CDR2 SYDVKM. This CDR3 reads CASSFPLAGGPTDTQYF. Written as DNA, the CDR3 is TGTGCCAGCAGTTTTCCGCTAGCGGGAGGTCCCACAGATACGCAGTATTTT.

This clone was seen a single time. The DNA of the CDR3 is TGTGCCAGCAGTGAGGAAATCTTGCTAGCGGGGACTAACAATGAGCAGTTCTTC. Residues: CASSEEILLAGTNNEQFF. The gene calls are TRBV6-1 and TRBJ2-1; 9 bases agree with TRBD2. Trimming took 3 bases from V and 5 from J; bases not matched to a gene: 14. The CDR3 extends over 18 amino acids. Germline CDR1 reads MNHNS; CDR2 reads SASEGT.